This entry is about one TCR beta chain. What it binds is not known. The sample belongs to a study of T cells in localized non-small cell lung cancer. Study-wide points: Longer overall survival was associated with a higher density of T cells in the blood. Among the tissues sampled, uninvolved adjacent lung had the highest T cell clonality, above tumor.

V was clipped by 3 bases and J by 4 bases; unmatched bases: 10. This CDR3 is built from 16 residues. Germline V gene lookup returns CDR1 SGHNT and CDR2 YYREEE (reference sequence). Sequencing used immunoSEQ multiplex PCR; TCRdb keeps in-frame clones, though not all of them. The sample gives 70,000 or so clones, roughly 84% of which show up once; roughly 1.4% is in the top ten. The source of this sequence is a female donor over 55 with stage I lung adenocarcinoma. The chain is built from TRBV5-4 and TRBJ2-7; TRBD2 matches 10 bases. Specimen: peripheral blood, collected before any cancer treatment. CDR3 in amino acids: CASSSSRAGGLYEQYF. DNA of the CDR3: TGTGCCAGCAGCTCCAGCCGAGCGGGGGGGCTATACGAGCAGTACTTC.